This paragraph reports one TCR beta chain. Its specificity is not known. The data stem from a study of shared clonotypes between healthy human individuals. General observations from the study: Larger richness was generally estimated for naive than memory subsets.

V dropped 5 bases and J dropped 12; count of bases not matched to a gene: 4. The CDR3 has 13 residues. Germline CDR1 and CDR2: MNHEY and SMNVEV (reference sequence). Positive CCR7 selection of CD45RO-negative cells yielded the naive CD8 cells, and terminally differentiated effector memory CD45RA+ cells were excluded. Using immunoSEQ multiplex PCR, the repertoire was profiled, and TCRdb retains in-frame clones only, with some absent. The table includes a few million clones, 85% to 95% detected once. The rearrangement uses TRBV27 and TRBJ2-1; the match to TRBD2 covers 13 bases. The sequence was collected from a man younger than 35 in good health. Some clones in this sample may be carry-over from other donors' samples. The specimen sequenced was naive CD8+ T cells from PBMCs. In DNA, the CDR3 is TGTGCCAGCAGTCCGGGACTAGCGGGAAGGCAGTTCTTC. This sequence encodes CASSPGLAGRQFF.